Each of the 9 T cell receptor beta chains below was sequenced from the same sample in a study of cytomegalovirus exposure and HLA in healthy donors. Use of 60 Vbeta and 13 Jbeta primers characterized the PCR. Sequenced by immunoSEQ multiplex PCR; TCRdb stores in-frame clones only, minus some. This table has under 35,000 clones, roughly 69% appearing once. Material for sequencing was PBMCs. The origin of the receptors is a man in his forties or fifties in good health and CMV-seropositive.

This rearrangement joins TRBV28 to TRBJ1-5; TRBD1 agrees at 7 bases. CDR3 length: 15 residues. J was trimmed by 6 bases and V by 7 bases; bases with no gene match: 12. Germline V gene data show CDR1 as MDHEN and CDR2 as SYDVKM. The CDR3 loop reads CASTEITGEGQPQHF. CDR3 sequence (DNA): TGTGCCAGCACTGAAATAACAGGGGAAGGTCAGCCCCAGCATTTT.

CDR3 loop: CASSLFWAAGEPQHF. The CDR3 DNA reads as TGTGCCAGCAGCTTGTTCTGGGCCGCGGGTGAGCCCCAGCATTTT. The gene calls are TRBV7-2 and TRBJ1-5; D uncertain. V was cut by 3 bases and J by 8 bases, with 17 bases left in between. This CDR3 spans 15 amino acids. Germline CDR1 is SGHTA and CDR2 is FQGNSA.

J is TRBJ2-1 and V is TRBV11-2, with 8 bases lining up with TRBD2. CDR3 length equals 14 residues. Germline CDR1 and CDR2: SGHAT and FQNNGV. Trimming removed 5 bases from V and 10 bases from J; junction bases left unmatched: 10. CDR3 DNA sequence: TGTGCCAGCAGCAGCGGGAGAGGGGGTGGAGAGCAGTTCTTC. It specifies CASSSGRGGGEQFF.

The chain links TRBV5-1 to TRBJ1-6; D gene unclear. The CDR3 covers 15 residues. V was cut by 3 bases and J by 10 bases, with 17 bases left in between. Germline V gene sequence: CDR1 SGHRS, CDR2 YFSETQ. CDR3 coding DNA: TGCGCCAGCAGCTCCGACGGGAGTGTCGGATCACCCCTCCACTTT. As protein: CASSSDGSVGSPLHF.

The rearrangement uses TRBV7-9 and TRBJ2-1; TRBD2 aligns across 8 bases. V shed 2 bases and J 10 bases; nucleotides not matched to a gene: 4. CDR3 size: 13 residues. CDR1 is SEHNR, CDR2 FQNEAQ, per germline (reference sequence). The CDR3: CASSLRAGGEQFF. As DNA, the CDR3 is TGTGCCAGCAGCTTACGTGCGGGGGGCGAGCAGTTCTTC.

The V and J genes are TRBV30 and TRBJ2-1; 10 nucleotides match TRBD2. Germline CDR1 GTSNPN, CDR2 SVGIG (reference sequence). J was trimmed by 13 bases and V by 3 bases; bases with no gene match: 12. The CDR3 totals 14 residues. CDR3 coding DNA: TGTGCCTGGAGCGACGGACTAGCGGCTATCTCCCAGTTCTTC. Protein: CAWSDGLAAISQFF.

This clone appeared a few times. The genes are TRBV2 and TRBJ2-2, with 7 bases lining up with TRBD1. V lost 5 bases and J lost 0; bases outside the gene matches: 12. This CDR3 region has 18 residues. Germline V gene data show CDR1 as SNHLY and CDR2 as FYNNEI. The CDR3 loop is CASSPGTASPANTGELFF. DNA of the CDR3: TGTGCCAGCAGTCCCGGGACAGCTTCTCCCGCGAACACCGGGGAGCTGTTTTTT.

This sequence joins TRBV29-1 and TRBJ2-1; 12 bases agree with TRBD2. The V gene end was trimmed by 4 bases and the J gene end by 6 bases; junction bases not matched to a gene: 4. Per germline, CDR1 SQVTM and CDR2 ANQGSEA. This CDR3 has 14 residues. The CDR3 here is CSVGPSGRANEQFF. CDR3 nucleotide sequence: TGCAGCGTTGGGCCTAGCGGGAGGGCCAATGAGCAGTTCTTC.

The CDR3: CASSQVATGGETQYF. Here the CDR3 DNA reads TGCGCCAGCAGCCAAGTTGCCACAGGGGGAGAGACCCAGTACTTC. The V gene is TRBV4-1, the J gene TRBJ2-5, with TRBD1 identical over 8 bases. This CDR3 comprises 15 residues. The germline V gene has CDR1 MGHRA and CDR2 YSYEKL. The V gene end was trimmed by 1 base and the J gene end by 4 bases; junction bases not matched to a gene: 5.